This entry describes one T cell receptor (beta chain). Per the study methods: Cell counts per sample came from amplifying reference gene primers. Profiling relied on immunoSEQ multiplex PCR, and the TCRdb table lists in-frame clones only, not all of them. V and J calls and clone size are copied from that table; D and trimming were computed from the DNA. This sample has roughly 41,000 clones, with around 90% found just once. This record comes from a study of blood T cell repertoires in COVID-19. Study summary: COVID-19 samples from acute and convalescent phases originated in the United States, Italy and Spain. The cDNA or gDNA used as material had been derived from T cells, B-cell-depleted T cells, or PBMCs.

The germline V gene has CDR1 MNHEY and CDR2 SVGAGI. V lost 6 bases to trimming and J lost 4 bases, with 15 bases between them. This CDR3 has 14 residues. The sequence was obtained from a man aged 60 to 69 with active or convalescent COVID-19. Sequenced sample: peripheral blood. The V call is TRBV6-5, the J call TRBJ1-2; maybe TRBD1 (6 bases). This CDR3 is CASRGTGTLYGYTF. CDR3 in DNA: TGTGCCAGCAGGGGGACCGGGACACTCTATGGCTACACCTTC.